This T cell receptor beta chain comes out of a study of cytomegalovirus exposure and HLA in healthy donors. Study-wide results and limits: Roughly 170 TCR beta chains were listed as cytomegalovirus-associated.

Deletions cut 3 bases from V and 5 bases from J, with 10 bases between. The length of the CDR3 is 13 residues. Germline assignment: CDR1 SGHAT and CDR2 FQNNGV. Of note for this clone: Its specificity is unknown.

The repertoire was sequenced with immunoSEQ multiplex PCR; TCRdb's copy has only in-frame clones and lacks some. The sample yields approximately 230,000 clones, roughly 87% seen once. This receptor was identified in a man younger than 35 in good health and CMV-seropositive. Material for sequencing was PBMCs. This chain uses TRBV11-2 with TRBJ2-5; D unresolved. CDR3 sequence (DNA): TGTGCCAGCAGCTTTACCCAAGGGGAGACCCAGTACTTC. This codes for CASSFTQGETQYF.